A single sample gave rise to the 26 T cell receptor beta chains below, sequenced in a study of PD-L1 blockade in urothelial cancer. Time point denoted: pretreatment peripheral blood. Clones were read by immunoSEQ multiplex PCR, and TCRdb kept only the in-frame ones, dropping some. The sample lists roughly 51,000 clones, 75% to 85% occurring once. Sample: PBMCs, taken around atezolizumab (anti-PD-L1) treatment. These receptors were obtained from a man aged 65 to 79 with urothelial cancer.

The chain combines TRBV10-3 with TRBJ2-7, with 9 bases fitting TRBD2. The junction had 7 bases not matched to a gene; V was cut back by 3 bases and J by 1 base. CDR3 length: 16 residues. Germline V CDR1 and CDR2: ENHRY, SYGVKD. The CDR3 here is CAISDSGSGGSYEQYF. For the CDR3, the DNA is TGTGCCATCAGTGATTCCGGTAGCGGGGGTTCCTACGAGCAGTACTTC.

The chain has TRBV6-6 and TRBJ1-3, with D hard to call. The germline V gene encodes CDR1 MNHNY and CDR2 SVGAGI (reference sequence). Trimming pared 0 bases from V and 3 bases from J, leaving 9 bases between. The CDR3 loop spans 15 amino acids. CDR3 nucleotide sequence: TGTGCCAGCAGTTACTCACCTGAGGGTGGAAACACCATATATTTT. This gives the protein CASSYSPEGGNTIYF.

The V gene is TRBV29-1, the J gene TRBJ1-1, with D hard to call. The length of the CDR3 is 11 residues. From germline, CDR1 is SQVTM and CDR2 ANQGSEA. Trimming took off 8 bases at V and 3 bases at J, with 10 bases between the two ends. CDR3 DNA sequence: TGCAGCTCCGGGTGGGACACTGAAGCTTTCTTT. Residues: CSSGWDTEAFF.

This clone was recorded once. The CDR3 reads CASSLSGIEQYF. The CDR3 bases are TGTGCCAGCAGCTTATCGGGGATCGAGCAGTACTTC. The V and J genes are TRBV7-2 and TRBJ2-7; D may be TRBD2 (5 bases). The CDR3 runs 12 residues. V lost 2 bases and J 6 bases, leaving 8 bases between the germline ends. In germline, CDR1 is SGHTA, CDR2 FQGNSA.

J is TRBJ1-5 and V is TRBV30, with D unresolved. Germline V lookup: CDR1 GTSNPN, CDR2 SVGIG (reference sequence). V lost 2 bases and J 3 bases, leaving 8 bases between the germline ends. The CDR3 has 13 residues. The DNA for the CDR3 is TGTGCCTGGAGTAAGAGGGTCAATCAGCCCCAGCATTTT. This codes for CAWSKRVNQPQHF. Based on the CDR3 plus reference TRBV30 and TRBJ1-5, the full variable domain is SQTIHQWPATLVQPVGSPLSLECTVEGTSNPNLYWYRQAAGRGLQLLFYSVGIGQISSEVPQNLSASRPQDRQFILSSKKLLLSDSGFYLCAWSKRVNQPQHFGDGTRLSIL.

This clone was seen just once. This chain links TRBV7-3 with TRBJ2-7, with 8 bases identical to TRBD1. The CDR3 consists of 15 residues. V trimming: 2 bases; J trimming: 2 bases; junction bases outside the gene matches: 5. The germline gives CDR1 SGHTA, CDR2 FQGTGA. CDR3 sequence (DNA): TGTGCCAGCAGCTTACGGCCAGGGGGCCCCTACGAGCAGTACTTC. Translated: CASSLRPGGPYEQYF.

The chain couples TRBV27 to TRBJ1-2; TRBD1 is a possible D gene (5 bases). CDR3 size: 16 residues. In germline, CDR1 is MNHEY, CDR2 SMNVEV (reference sequence). The ends were cut back, 6 bases at V and 4 bases at J, with 21 bases in the middle. The CDR3 DNA sequence: TGTGCCAGCAGCCCCGGCTGGCAGGGCGGTATCTATGGCTACACCTTC. It codes for CASSPGWQGGIYGYTF.

The chain joins TRBV4-1 to TRBJ2-6; TRBD1 might be the D (5 bases). The ends were cut back, 4 bases at V and 0 bases at J, with 10 bases in the middle. The germline gives CDR1 MGHRA, CDR2 YSYEKL. CDR3 length: 16 amino acids. CDR3 loop: CASSRTGSSGANVLTF. CDR3 in DNA: TGCGCCAGCAGCCGAACAGGTAGCTCTGGGGCCAACGTCCTGACTTTC.

V and J are TRBV6-1 and TRBJ2-1, with TRBD1 matching 10 bases. CDR3 length equals 15 residues. Germline V gene sequence: CDR1 MNHNS, CDR2 SASEGT. The junction had 11 bases not matched to a gene; V was cut back by 7 bases and J by 8 bases. DNA of the CDR3: TGTGCCAGCACCCTAGAGGGACAGGGGCTCGATGAGCAGTTCTTC. This encodes CASTLEGQGLDEQFF.

The chain has TRBV15 and TRBJ2-6; D is perhaps TRBD1 (6 bases). Trimming removed 2 bases from V and 2 bases from J, with 13 bases in between. The CDR3 is 17 amino acids. From germline, CDR1 is LNHNV and CDR2 YYDKDF (reference sequence). CDR3 sequence: CATSRYGTGPGANVLTF. The CDR3 DNA reads as TGTGCCACCAGCAGATATGGTACAGGGCCTGGGGCCAACGTCCTGACTTTC. Together with reference TRBV15 and TRBJ2-6, the CDR3 gives the full variable domain: DAMVIQNPRYQVTQFGKPVTLSCSQTLNHNVMYWYQQKSSQAPKLLFHYYDKDFNNEADTPDNFQSRRPNTSFCFLDIRSPGLGDTAMYLCATSRYGTGPGANVLTFGAGSRLTVL.

This chain joins TRBV28 and TRBJ2-1, with D tentatively TRBD1 (6 bases). Germline V gives CDR1 MDHEN, CDR2 SYDVKM. CDR3 length equals 15 residues. Deletions cut 5 bases from V and 1 base from J, with 12 bases between. The CDR3 protein is CASSTQQGSYNEQFF. The CDR3 DNA is TGTGCCAGCAGTACCCAACAGGGATCCTACAATGAGCAGTTCTTC. Full variable domain (outside the CDR3, taken from reference TRBV28 and TRBJ2-1): DVKVTQSSRYLVKRTGEKVFLECVQDMDHENMFWYRQDPGLGLRLIYFSYDVKMKEKGDIPEGYSVSREKKERFSLILESASTNQTSMYLCASSTQQGSYNEQFFGPGTRLTVL.

V gene TRBV5-1 combines with J gene TRBJ2-2; TRBD2 matches at 13 bases. After removal of 5 bases from V and 7 bases from J, the junction contained 8 bases not matched to a gene. The CDR3 length is 16 residues. Looked up from germline, CDR1 is SGHRS and CDR2 is YFSETQ. CDR3 sequence: CASRLPGLAGVGELFF. Written as DNA, the CDR3 is TGCGCCAGCAGACTTCCCGGACTAGCGGGAGTCGGGGAGCTGTTTTTT.

This clone was seen a single time. The chain uses TRBV30 and TRBJ1-3; no reliable D call. CDR1 is GTSNPN, CDR2 SVGIG, per germline (reference sequence). V lost 3 bases to trimming and J lost 0 bases, with 15 bases between them. The CDR3 length is 16 residues. CDR3 DNA: TGTGCCTGGAGCCGGACGGGGAAGAGCTCTGGAAACACCATATATTTT. It encodes CAWSRTGKSSGNTIYF.

J is TRBJ2-1 and V is TRBV2; the D is unclear. CDR1 SNHLY and CDR2 FYNNEI come from the germline V gene. This CDR3 is 12 amino acids long. The V gene lost 4 bases and the J gene lost 6 bases, with 7 bases spanning the gap. The CDR3 DNA is TGTGCCAGCAGTGCGGTTGGCAATGAGCAGTTCTTC. Its translation is CASSAVGNEQFF.

The genes are TRBV5-1 and TRBJ2-1, with a tentative D call TRBD2 (6 bases). Trimming took off 4 bases at V and 6 bases at J, with 17 bases between the two ends. This CDR3 is built from 15 residues. Germline V gene data show CDR1 as SGHRS and CDR2 as YFSETQ. CDR3 region: CASSLQPTSSNEQFF. In DNA, the CDR3 is TGCGCCAGCAGCCTACAGCCTACTAGCAGCAATGAGCAGTTCTTC.

This clone was observed a few times. The chain combines TRBV18 with TRBJ1-1; 9 bases are shared with TRBD1. CDR1 and CDR2 (germline): KGHSH, LQKENI. The length of the CDR3 is 14 residues. The V segment lost 6 bases and the J segment 3 bases; nucleotides outside the gene matches: 5. Here the CDR3 DNA reads TGTGCCAGCTCTCGTGACAGGGGGGACACTGAAGCTTTCTTT. Encoded protein: CASSRDRGDTEAFF.

The V call is TRBV11-2, the J call TRBJ1-4, with 8 bases fitting TRBD1. The V segment lost 2 bases and the J segment 6 bases; nucleotides outside the gene matches: 5. Germline-derived CDR1 and CDR2 are SGHAT and FQNNGV. The CDR3 extends over 15 amino acids. The CDR3 here is CASSLRTGRDEKLFF. The CDR3 region has the DNA TGTGCCAGCAGCTTACGGACAGGGAGGGATGAAAAACTGTTTTTT.

The chain couples TRBV5-1 to TRBJ2-1; perhaps TRBD2 as D (6 bases). V was cut by 3 bases and J by 4 bases, with 14 bases left in between. This CDR3 spans 15 amino acids. The germline CDR1 and CDR2 sequences are SGHRS and YFSETQ. This CDR3 is CASSSGGPPYNEQFF. The CDR3 DNA is TGCGCCAGCAGCTCCGGAGGGCCGCCTTACAATGAGCAGTTCTTC.

The rearrangement links TRBV4-1 to TRBJ1-1, with D hard to call. The CDR3 spans 16 residues. The germline gives CDR1 MGHRA, CDR2 YSYEKL. The V end lost 1 base, the J end lost 0 bases, and 12 bases lay between the germline ends. The chain's CDR3 is CASSQVRGQLNTEAFF. CDR3 in DNA: TGCGCCAGCAGCCAAGTTCGGGGTCAGCTGAACACTGAAGCTTTCTTT.

This chain links TRBV30 with TRBJ2-1; 10 bases match TRBD2. Germline trimming cut 0 bases from V and 7 bases from J; bases unmatched to any gene: 6. The CDR3 extends over 15 amino acids. Germline assignment: CDR1 GTSNPN and CDR2 SVGIG (reference sequence). The CDR3 DNA reads TGTGCCTGGAGTGTACGAGCGGGAGGGCAGAATGAGCAGTTCTTC. It is translated as CAWSVRAGGQNEQFF.

This chain connects TRBV5-1 to TRBJ1-1; 8 bases match TRBD1. Per germline, CDR1 SGHRS and CDR2 YFSETQ. CDR3 length equals 13 residues. The J segment lost 7 bases and the V segment lost 0 bases, leaving 2 bases of the junction unmatched. CDR3 bases: TGCGCCAGCAGCTTGGGGACAGGGTTTGAAGCTTTCTTT. Translating gives CASSLGTGFEAFF. Looking up the rest from reference TRBV5-1 and TRBJ1-1 gives the full variable domain: KAGVTQTPRYLIKTRGQQVTLSCSPISGHRSVSWYQQTPGQGLQFLFEYFSETQRNKGNFPGRFSGRQFSNSRSEMNVSTLELGDSALYLCASSLGTGFEAFFGQGTRLTVV.

This chain links TRBV28 with TRBJ2-1; TRBD2 might be the D (6 bases). V was cut by 5 bases and J by 4 bases, with 24 bases left in between. The CDR3 spans 18 residues. CDR1 MDHEN and CDR2 SYDVKM come from the germline V gene. As DNA, the CDR3 is TGTGCCAGCAGTCCTTTTAGCCCCGGGGCGGGGACTTACAATGAGCAGTTCTTC. Amino acid sequence: CASSPFSPGAGTYNEQFF. Full variable domain (missing parts from reference TRBV28 and TRBJ2-1): DVKVTQSSRYLVKRTGEKVFLECVQDMDHENMFWYRQDPGLGLRLIYFSYDVKMKEKGDIPEGYSVSREKKERFSLILESASTNQTSMYLCASSPFSPGAGTYNEQFFGPGTRLTVL.

This clone was picked up a small number of times. The V and J genes are TRBV7-9 and TRBJ1-5, with 7 bases fitting TRBD1. V gave up 1 base and J gave up 3 bases; unmatched junction bases: 3. Looked up from germline, CDR1 is SEHNR and CDR2 is FQNEAQ (reference sequence). The length of the CDR3 is 15 residues. The chain's CDR3 is CASSLGGGNNQPQHF. As DNA, the CDR3 is TGTGCCAGCAGCTTAGGAGGGGGCAACAATCAGCCCCAGCATTTT.

The rearrangement uses TRBV4-2 and TRBJ2-5; 7 bases map to TRBD1. The CDR3 length is 16 residues. The germline V gene has CDR1 LGHNA and CDR2 YNFKEQ. V shed 0 bases, J shed 1 base, and the junction held 5 bases outside the gene matches. The CDR3 reads CASSQDRQGVQETQYF. The CDR3 bases are TGTGCCAGCAGCCAAGATAGGCAGGGGGTCCAAGAGACCCAGTACTTC.

The J gene is TRBJ2-7, the V gene TRBV4-1; TRBD2 might be the D (6 bases). Trimming shortened V by 0 bases and J by 3 bases, and 21 bases separated the two germline ends. Germline V gives CDR1 MGHRA, CDR2 YSYEKL. The CDR3 is made up of 18 amino acids. The DNA of the CDR3 is TGCGCCAGCAGCCAAGAGTTGGGCGGGACCCAAATTGTCTACGAGCAGTACTTC. This codes for CASSQELGGTQIVYEQYF.

The chain has TRBV28 and TRBJ2-7; perhaps TRBD1 as D (7 bases). V lost 6 bases and J lost 7, with 22 bases in between. Germline lookup yields CDR1 MDHEN and CDR2 SYDVKM. This CDR3 spans 15 amino acids. CDR3 coding DNA: TGTGCCAGCAGACGTGAACAAACAGGGGCGGGGGAGCAGTACTTC. It encodes CASRREQTGAGEQYF.